The text below deals with one T cell receptor (beta chain). Clones were sequenced by immunoSEQ multiplex PCR, and TCRdb holds only the in-frame ones, with some missing. The table has roughly 190,000 clones, about nine tenths seen once. The sample belongs to a study of cytomegalovirus exposure and HLA in healthy donors. Trimming cost V 5 bases and J 13 bases; bases outside gene matches: 6. Germline loops: CDR1 SGHTA, CDR2 FQGNSA. The CDR3 is made up of 12 amino acids. Sequencing was carried out using PBMCs. The chain combines TRBV7-2 with TRBJ2-1; 9 nucleotides match TRBD1. The clonotype was recovered from a man aged 25-40 years in good health and CMV-seropositive. The CDR3 sequence: CASSPDRGSQFF. The CDR3, as DNA: TGTGCCAGCAGCCCGGACAGGGGATCCCAGTTCTTC.